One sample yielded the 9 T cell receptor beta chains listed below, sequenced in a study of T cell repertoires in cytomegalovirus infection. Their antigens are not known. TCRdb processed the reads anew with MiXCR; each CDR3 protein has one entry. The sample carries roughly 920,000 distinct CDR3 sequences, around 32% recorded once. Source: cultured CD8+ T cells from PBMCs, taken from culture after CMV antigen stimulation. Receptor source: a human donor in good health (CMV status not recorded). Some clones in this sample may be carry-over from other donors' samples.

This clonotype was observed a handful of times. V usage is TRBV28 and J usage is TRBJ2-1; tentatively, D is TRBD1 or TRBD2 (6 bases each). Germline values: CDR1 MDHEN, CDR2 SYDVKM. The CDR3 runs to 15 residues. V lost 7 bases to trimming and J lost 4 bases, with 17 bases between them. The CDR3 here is CASTVSGASYNEQFF. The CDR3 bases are TGTGCCAGCACCGTCTCGGGGGCCTCATACAATGAGCAGTTCTTC.

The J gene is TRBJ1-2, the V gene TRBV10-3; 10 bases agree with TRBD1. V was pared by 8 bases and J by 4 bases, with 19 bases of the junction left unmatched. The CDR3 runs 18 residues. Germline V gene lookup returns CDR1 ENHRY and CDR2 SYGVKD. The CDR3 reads CAILEYLTGTGDRYGYTF. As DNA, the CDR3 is TGTGCCATCCTGGAATACTTAACCGGGACAGGGGATCGCTATGGCTACACCTTC.

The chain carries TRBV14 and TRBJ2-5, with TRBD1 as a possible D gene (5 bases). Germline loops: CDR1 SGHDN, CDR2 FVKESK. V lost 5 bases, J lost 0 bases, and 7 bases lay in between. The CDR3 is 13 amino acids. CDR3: CASSGADQETQYF. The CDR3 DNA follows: TGTGCCAGCAGCGGGGCAGACCAAGAGACCCAGTACTTC. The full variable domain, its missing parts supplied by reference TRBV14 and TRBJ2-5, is EAGVTQFPSHSVIEKGQTVTLRCDPISGHDNLYWYRRVMGKEIKFLLHFVKESKQDESGMPNNRFLAERTGGTYSTLKVQPAELEDSGVYFCASSGADQETQYFGPGTRLLVL.

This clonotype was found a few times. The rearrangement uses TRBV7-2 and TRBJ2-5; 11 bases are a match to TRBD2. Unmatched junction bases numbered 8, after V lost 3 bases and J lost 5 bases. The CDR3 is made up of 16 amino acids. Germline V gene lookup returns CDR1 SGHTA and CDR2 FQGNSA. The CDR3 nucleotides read TGTGCCAGCAGCTTTATAGCGGGGGGGCCGAGGGAGACCCAGTACTTC. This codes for CASSFIAGGPRETQYF.

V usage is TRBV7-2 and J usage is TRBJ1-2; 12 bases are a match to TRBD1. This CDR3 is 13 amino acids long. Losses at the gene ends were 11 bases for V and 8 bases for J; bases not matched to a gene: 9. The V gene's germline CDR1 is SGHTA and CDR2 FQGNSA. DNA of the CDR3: TGTGCCTTTGGGGGACAGGGGGCAGTGGGCTACACCTTC. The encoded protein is CAFGGQGAVGYTF.

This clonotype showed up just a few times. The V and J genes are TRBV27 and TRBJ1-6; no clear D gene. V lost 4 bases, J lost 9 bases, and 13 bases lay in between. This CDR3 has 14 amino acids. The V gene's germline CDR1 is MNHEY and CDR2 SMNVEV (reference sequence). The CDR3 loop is CASSSFPRGSPLHF. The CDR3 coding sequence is TGTGCCAGCAGTTCCTTCCCCCGGGGTTCACCCCTCCACTTT.

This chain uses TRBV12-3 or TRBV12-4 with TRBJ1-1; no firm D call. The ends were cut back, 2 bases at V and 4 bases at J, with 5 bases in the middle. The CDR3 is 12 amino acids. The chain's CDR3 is CASSLLTTEAFF. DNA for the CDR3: TGTGCCAGCAGTTTACTAACCACTGAAGCTTTCTTT.

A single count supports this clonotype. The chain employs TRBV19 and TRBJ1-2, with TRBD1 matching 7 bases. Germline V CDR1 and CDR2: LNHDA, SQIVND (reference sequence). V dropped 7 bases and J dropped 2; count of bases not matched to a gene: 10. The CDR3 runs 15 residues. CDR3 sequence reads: CASIRTGANNYGYTF. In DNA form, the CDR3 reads TGTGCCAGTATACGAACAGGGGCTAACAACTATGGCTACACCTTC.

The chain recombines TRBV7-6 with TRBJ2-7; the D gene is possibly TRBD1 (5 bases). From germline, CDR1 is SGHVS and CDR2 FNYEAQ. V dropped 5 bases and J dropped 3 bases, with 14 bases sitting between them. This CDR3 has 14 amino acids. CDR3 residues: CASSPTGIIYEQYF. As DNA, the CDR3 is TGTGCCAGCAGCCCCACAGGAATAATCTACGAGCAGTACTTC. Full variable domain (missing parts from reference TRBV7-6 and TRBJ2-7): GAGVSQSPRYKVTKRGQDVALRCDPISGHVSLYWYRQALGQGPEFLTYFNYEAQQDKSGLPNDRFSAERPEGSISTLTIQRTEQRDSAMYRCASSPTGIIYEQYFGPGTRLTVT.